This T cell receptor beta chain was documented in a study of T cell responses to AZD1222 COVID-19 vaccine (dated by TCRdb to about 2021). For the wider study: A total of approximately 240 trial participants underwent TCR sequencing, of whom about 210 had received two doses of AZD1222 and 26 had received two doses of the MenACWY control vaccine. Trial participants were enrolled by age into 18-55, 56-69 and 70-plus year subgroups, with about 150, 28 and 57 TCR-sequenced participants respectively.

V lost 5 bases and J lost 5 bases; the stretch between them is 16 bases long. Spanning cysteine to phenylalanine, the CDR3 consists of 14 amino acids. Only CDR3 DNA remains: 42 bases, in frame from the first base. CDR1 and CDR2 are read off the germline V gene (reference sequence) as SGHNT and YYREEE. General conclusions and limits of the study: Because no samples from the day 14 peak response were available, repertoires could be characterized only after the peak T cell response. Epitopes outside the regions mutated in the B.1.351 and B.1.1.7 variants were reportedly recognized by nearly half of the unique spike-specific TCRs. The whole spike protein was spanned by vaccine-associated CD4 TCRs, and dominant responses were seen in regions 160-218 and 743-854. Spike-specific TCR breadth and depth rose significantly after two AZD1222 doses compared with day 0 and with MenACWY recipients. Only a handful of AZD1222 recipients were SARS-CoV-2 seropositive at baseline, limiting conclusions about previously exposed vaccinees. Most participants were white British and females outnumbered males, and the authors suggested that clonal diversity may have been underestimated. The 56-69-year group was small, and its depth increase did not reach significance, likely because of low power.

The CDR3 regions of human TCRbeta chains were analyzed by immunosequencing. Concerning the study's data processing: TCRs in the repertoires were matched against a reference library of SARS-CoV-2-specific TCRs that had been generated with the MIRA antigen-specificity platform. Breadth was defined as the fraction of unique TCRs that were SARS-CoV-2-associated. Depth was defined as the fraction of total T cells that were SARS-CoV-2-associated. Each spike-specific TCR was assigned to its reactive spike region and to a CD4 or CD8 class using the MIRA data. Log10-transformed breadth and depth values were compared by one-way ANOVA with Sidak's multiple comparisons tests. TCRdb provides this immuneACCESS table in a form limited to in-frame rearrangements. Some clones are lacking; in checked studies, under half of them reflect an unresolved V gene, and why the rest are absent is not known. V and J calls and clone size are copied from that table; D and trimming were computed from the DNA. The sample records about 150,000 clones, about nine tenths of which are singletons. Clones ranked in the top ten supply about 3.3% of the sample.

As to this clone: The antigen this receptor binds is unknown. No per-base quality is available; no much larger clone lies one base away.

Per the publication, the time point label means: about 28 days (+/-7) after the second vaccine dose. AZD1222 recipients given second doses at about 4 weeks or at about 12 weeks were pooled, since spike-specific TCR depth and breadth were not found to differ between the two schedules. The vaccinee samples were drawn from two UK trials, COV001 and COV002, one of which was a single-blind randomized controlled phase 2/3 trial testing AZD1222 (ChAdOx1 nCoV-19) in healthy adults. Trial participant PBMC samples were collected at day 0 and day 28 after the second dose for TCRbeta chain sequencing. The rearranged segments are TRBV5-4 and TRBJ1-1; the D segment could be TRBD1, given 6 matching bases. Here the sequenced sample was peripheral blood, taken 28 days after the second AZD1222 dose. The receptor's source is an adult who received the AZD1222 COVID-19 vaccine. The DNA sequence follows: TGTGCCAGCAGTCCGGGCGGGGGGCTGACTGAAGCTTTCTTT. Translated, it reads CASSPGGGLTEAFF.